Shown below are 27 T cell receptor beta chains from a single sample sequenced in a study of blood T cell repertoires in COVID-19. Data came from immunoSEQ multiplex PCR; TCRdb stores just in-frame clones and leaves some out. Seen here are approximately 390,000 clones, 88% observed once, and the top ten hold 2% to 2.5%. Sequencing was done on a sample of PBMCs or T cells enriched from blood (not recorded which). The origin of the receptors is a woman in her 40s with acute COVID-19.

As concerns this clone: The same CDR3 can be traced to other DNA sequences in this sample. As DNA, the CDR3 is TGTGCCAGCAGTAACAGGGGTGGGGAGACCCAGTACTTC. Translating it yields CASSNRGGETQYF. The chain links TRBV2 to TRBJ2-5; 7 nucleotides match TRBD1. This CDR3 has 13 residues. V was clipped by 5 bases and J by 5 bases; unmatched bases: 5. The germline V gene encodes CDR1 SNHLY and CDR2 FYNNEI.

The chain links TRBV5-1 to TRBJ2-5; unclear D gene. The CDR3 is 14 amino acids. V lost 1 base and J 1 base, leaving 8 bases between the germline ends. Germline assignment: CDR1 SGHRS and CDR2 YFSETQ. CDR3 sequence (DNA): TGCGCCAGCAGCTTGAAAAACACCCAAGAGACCCAGTACTTC. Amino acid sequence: CASSLKNTQETQYF.

CDR3 loop: CASSPVKGGEKLFF. For the CDR3, the DNA is TGTGCCAGCTCACCGGTGAAAGGGGGTGAAAAACTGTTTTTT. The chain links TRBV18 to TRBJ1-4, with TRBD1 as a possible D gene (6 bases). V was pared by 3 bases and J by 7 bases, with 12 bases between. The germline CDR1 and CDR2 sequences are KGHSH and LQKENI. This CDR3 contains 14 residues.

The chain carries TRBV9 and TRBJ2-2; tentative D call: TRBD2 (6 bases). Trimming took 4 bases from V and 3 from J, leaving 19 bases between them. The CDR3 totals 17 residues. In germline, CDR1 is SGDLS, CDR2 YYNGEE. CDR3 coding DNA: TGTGCCAGCAGCCCCAGGACCGGGGGATCGTACACCGGGGAGCTGTTTTTT. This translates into CASSPRTGGSYTGELFF.

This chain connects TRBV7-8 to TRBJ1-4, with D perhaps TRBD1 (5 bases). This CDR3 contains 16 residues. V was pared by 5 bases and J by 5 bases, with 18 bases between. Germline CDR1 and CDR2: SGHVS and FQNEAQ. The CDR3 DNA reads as TGTGCCAGCAGCCCCCGCGTAAGGGGATGGAATGAAAAACTGTTTTTT. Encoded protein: CASSPRVRGWNEKLFF.

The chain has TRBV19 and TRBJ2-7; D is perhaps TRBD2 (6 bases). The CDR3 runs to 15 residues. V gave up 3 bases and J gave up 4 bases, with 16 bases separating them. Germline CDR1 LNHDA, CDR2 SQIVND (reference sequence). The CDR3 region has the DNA TGTGCCAGTAGTATTAGAGCAGGGCGGGGTTACGAGCAGTACTTC. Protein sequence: CASSIRAGRGYEQYF.

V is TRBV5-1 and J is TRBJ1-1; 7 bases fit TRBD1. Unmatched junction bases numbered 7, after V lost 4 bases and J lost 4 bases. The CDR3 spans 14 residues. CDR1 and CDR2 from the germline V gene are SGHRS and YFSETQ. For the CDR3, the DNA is TGCGCCAGCAGCCCAAGACAGGGAGGCACTGAAGCTTTCTTT. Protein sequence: CASSPRQGGTEAFF.

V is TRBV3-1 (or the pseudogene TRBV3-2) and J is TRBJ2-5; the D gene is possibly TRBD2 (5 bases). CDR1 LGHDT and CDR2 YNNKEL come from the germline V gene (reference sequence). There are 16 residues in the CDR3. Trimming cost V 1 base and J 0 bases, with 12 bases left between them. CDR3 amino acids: CASSQGPRTYQETQYF. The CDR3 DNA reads TGTGCCAGCAGCCAAGGTCCTCGGACTTACCAAGAGACCCAGTACTTC.

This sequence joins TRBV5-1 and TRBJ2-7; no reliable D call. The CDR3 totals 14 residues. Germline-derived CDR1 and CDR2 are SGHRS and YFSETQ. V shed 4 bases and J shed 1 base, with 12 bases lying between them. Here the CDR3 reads CASSPESRSYEQYF. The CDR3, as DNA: TGCGCCAGCAGCCCCGAGTCCCGGTCCTACGAGCAGTACTTC.

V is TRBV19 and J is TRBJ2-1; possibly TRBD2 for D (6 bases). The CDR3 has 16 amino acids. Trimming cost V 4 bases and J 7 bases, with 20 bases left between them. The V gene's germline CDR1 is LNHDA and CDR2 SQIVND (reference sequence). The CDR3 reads CASSNRGLGSGNEQFF. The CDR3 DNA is TGTGCCAGTAGTAATCGGGGGTTGGGGTCGGGAAATGAGCAGTTCTTC.

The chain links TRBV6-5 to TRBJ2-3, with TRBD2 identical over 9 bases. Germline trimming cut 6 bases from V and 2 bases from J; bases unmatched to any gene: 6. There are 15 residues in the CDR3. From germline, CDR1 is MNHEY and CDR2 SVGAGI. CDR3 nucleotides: TGTGCCAGCAGCCGACTAGCGGCGCTCACAGATACGCAGTATTTT. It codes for CASSRLAALTDTQYF.

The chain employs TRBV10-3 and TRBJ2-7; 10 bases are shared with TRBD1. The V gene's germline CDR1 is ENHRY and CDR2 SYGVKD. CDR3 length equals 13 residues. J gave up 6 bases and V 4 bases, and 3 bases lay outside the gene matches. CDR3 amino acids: CAISGGDRGEQYF. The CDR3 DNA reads TGTGCCATCAGTGGGGGGGACAGGGGCGAGCAGTACTTC.

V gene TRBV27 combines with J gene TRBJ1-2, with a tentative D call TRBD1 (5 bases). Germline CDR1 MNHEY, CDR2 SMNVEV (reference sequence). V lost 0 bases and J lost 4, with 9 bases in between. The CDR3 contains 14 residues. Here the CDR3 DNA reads TGTGCCAGCAGTTTATCGACGCAGGGCTATGGCTACACCTTC. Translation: CASSLSTQGYGYTF.

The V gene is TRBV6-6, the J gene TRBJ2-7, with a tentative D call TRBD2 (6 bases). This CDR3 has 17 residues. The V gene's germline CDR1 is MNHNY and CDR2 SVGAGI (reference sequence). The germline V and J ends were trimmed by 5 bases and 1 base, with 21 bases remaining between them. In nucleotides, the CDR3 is TGTGCCAGCAGTCCCCCTGCGGGGCAGCCGAGATCCTACGAGCAGTACTTC. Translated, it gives CASSPPAGQPRSYEQYF.

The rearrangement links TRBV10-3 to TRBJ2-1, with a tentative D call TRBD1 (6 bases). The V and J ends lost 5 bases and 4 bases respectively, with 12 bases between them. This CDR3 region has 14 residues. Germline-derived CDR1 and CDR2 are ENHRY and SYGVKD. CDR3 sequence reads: CAISQKGDYNEQFF. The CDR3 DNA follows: TGTGCCATCAGTCAAAAGGGGGATTACAATGAGCAGTTCTTC.

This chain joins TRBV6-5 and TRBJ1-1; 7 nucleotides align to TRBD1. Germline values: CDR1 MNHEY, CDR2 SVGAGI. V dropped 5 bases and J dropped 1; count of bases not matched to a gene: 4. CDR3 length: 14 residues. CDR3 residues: CASSQRGPNTEAFF. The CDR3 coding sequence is TGTGCCAGCAGTCAGAGGGGGCCGAACACTGAAGCTTTCTTT.

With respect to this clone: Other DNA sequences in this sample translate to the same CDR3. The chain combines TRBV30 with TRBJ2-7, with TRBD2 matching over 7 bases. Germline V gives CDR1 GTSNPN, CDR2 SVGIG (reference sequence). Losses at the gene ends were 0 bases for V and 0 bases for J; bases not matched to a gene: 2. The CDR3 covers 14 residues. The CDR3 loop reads CAWSVGGGSYEQYF. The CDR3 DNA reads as TGTGCCTGGAGTGTCGGCGGGGGCTCCTACGAGCAGTACTTC.

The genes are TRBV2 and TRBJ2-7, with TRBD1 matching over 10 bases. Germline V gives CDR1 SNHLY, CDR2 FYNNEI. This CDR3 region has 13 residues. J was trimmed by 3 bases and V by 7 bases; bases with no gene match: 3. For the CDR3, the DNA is TGTGCCAGCACTGGGACAGGGGACTACGAGCAGTACTTC. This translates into CASTGTGDYEQYF.

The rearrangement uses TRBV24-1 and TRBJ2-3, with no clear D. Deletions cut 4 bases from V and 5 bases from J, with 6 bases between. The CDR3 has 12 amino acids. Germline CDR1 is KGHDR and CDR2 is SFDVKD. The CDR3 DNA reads TGTGCCACCAGTGACCCCGGAGATACGCAGTATTTT. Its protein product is CATSDPGDTQYF.

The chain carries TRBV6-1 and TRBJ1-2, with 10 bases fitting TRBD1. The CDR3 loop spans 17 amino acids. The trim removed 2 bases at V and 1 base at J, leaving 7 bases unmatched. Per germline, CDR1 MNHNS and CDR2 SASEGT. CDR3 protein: CASSELDRGFFNYGYTF. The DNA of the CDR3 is TGTGCCAGCAGTGAATTGGACAGGGGGTTCTTTAACTATGGCTACACCTTC.

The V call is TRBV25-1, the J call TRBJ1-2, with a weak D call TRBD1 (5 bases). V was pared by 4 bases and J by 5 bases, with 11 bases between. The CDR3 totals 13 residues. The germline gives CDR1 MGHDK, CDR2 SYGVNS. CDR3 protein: CASSARAGYGYTF. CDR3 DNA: TGTGCCAGCAGTGCCAGGGCGGGATATGGCTACACCTTC.

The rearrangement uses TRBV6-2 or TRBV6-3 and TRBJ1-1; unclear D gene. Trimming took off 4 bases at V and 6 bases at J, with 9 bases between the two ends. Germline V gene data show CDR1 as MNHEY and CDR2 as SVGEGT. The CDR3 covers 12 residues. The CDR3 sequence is CASSLFGAEAFF. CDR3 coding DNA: TGTGCCAGCAGTTTGTTCGGGGCTGAAGCTTTCTTT.

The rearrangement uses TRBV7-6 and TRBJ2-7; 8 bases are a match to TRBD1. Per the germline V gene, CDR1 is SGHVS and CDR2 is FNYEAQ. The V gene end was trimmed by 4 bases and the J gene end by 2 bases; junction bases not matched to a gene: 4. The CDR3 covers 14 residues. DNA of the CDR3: TGTGCCAGCAGCTCACGGACAGGGCCCTACGAGCAGTACTTC. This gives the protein CASSSRTGPYEQYF. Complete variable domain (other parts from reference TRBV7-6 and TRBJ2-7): GAGVSQSPRYKVTKRGQDVALRCDPISGHVSLYWYRQALGQGPEFLTYFNYEAQQDKSGLPNDRFSAERPEGSISTLTIQRTEQRDSAMYRCASSSRTGPYEQYFGPGTRLTVT.

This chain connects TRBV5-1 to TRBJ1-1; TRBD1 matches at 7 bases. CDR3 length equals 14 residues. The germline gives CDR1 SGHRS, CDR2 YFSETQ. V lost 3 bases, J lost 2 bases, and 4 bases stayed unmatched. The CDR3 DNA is TGCGCCAGCAGCTCCCAGGGGGTTAACACTGAAGCTTTCTTT. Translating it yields CASSSQGVNTEAFF.

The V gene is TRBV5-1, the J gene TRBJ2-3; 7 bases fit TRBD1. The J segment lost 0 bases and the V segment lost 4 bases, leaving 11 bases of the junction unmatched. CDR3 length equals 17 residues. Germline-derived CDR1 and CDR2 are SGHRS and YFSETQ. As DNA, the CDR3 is TGCGCCAGCAGCGCCCCACAGACAGGGTTGAGCACAGATACGCAGTATTTT. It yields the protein CASSAPQTGLSTDTQYF.

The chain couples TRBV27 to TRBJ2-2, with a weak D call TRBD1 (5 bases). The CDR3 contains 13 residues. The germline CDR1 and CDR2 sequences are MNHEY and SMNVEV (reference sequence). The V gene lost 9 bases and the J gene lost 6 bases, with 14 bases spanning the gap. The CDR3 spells CASTMGQAGELFF. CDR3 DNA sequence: TGTGCCAGTACGATGGGGCAAGCCGGGGAGCTGTTTTTT.

DNA for the CDR3: TGTGCCAGCAGCTTAGACAGGGGAGGCAATCAGCCCCAGCATTTT. Translating gives CASSLDRGGNQPQHF. The V call is TRBV7-8, the J call TRBJ1-5; TRBD1 aligns across 7 bases. The J segment lost 2 bases and the V segment lost 1 base, leaving 2 bases of the junction unmatched. CDR1 and CDR2 from the germline V gene are SGHVS and FQNEAQ. The CDR3 length is 15 residues.